This entry lists 11 T cell receptor beta chains sequenced from one sample in a study of identical twins. A single record per CDR3 protein comes from TCRdb applying MiXCR to the 5' RACE reads. The sample has about 210,000 distinct CDR3 sequences, over 8% seen once. The specimen sequenced was memory (CD45RO+) T cells sorted from blood. These receptors were taken from a woman aged 18-29 years in good health.

This chain links TRBV20-1 with TRBJ1-1; D ambiguous. This CDR3 has 12 residues. Per germline, CDR1 DFQATT and CDR2 SNEGSKA (reference sequence). Trimming removed 3 bases at V and 7 bases at J, with 12 bases between. CDR3 in DNA: TGCAGTGCTAGCGCCACCTTTTATGAAGCTTTCTTT. It is translated as CSASATFYEAFF.

V usage is TRBV20-1 and J usage is TRBJ2-7; either TRBD1 or TRBD2 may fit D (5 bases each). Looked up from germline, CDR1 is DFQATT and CDR2 is SNEGSKA (reference sequence). This CDR3 contains 12 residues. With 4 bases removed from V and 4 bases from J, the gap between germline ends came to 11 bases. The CDR3 protein is CSATLGEYEQYF. CDR3 bases: TGCAGTGCTACCTTGGGGGAGTACGAGCAGTACTTC.

V and J are TRBV7-2 and TRBJ1-3; TRBD1 matches 7 bases. Germline lookup yields CDR1 SGHTA and CDR2 FQGNSA. The ends lost 4 bases at V and 3 bases at J; junction bases unmatched: 0. This CDR3 comprises 13 residues. CDR3 sequence: CASSWDSGNTIYF. CDR3 nucleotides: TGTGCCAGCAGCTGGGACAGTGGAAACACCATATATTTT.

The V and J genes are TRBV10-2 and TRBJ1-1, with D perhaps matching TRBD1 (6 bases). V dropped 6 bases and J dropped 1 base, with 15 bases sitting between them. This CDR3 is built from 15 residues. Germline values: CDR1 WSHSY, CDR2 SAAADI. The DNA for the CDR3 is TGCGCCAGCAGAACCACCGGGACAAGGAACACTGAAGCTTTCTTT. Translation gives CASRTTGTRNTEAFF.

This clonotype was counted a few times. The chain couples TRBV2 to TRBJ1-2; 8 bases are shared with TRBD1. Trimming cost V 6 bases and J 14 bases; bases outside gene matches: 11. CDR1 is SNHLY and CDR2 is FYNNEI in the germline V gene. The CDR3 consists of 12 residues. The CDR3 loop reads CASRATRTGRTF. In DNA form, the CDR3 reads TGTGCCAGCAGGGCTACAAGGACAGGGCGGACCTTC.

This chain links TRBV10-3 with TRBJ2-7, with TRBD1 matching over 8 bases. CDR3 length equals 13 residues. J was trimmed by 4 bases and V by 2 bases; bases with no gene match: 1. Germline CDR1 and CDR2: ENHRY and SYGVKD. The CDR3 DNA reads TGTGCCATCAGTGAGACAGGGGGGTACGAGCAGTACTTC. This codes for CAISETGGYEQYF.

This clonotype was detected only a few times. The chain is built from TRBV15 and TRBJ1-1, with unresolved D. CDR3 length equals 13 residues. Per the germline V gene, CDR1 is LNHNV and CDR2 is YYDKDF (reference sequence). V was clipped by 4 bases and J by 6 bases, with 12 bases between them. The CDR3 coding sequence is TGTGCCACCAGCACGAGGAATGAGCCTGAAGCTTTCTTT. Translating gives CATSTRNEPEAFF.

The chain has TRBV20-1 and TRBJ2-7; D is unclear. The CDR3 loop spans 13 amino acids. V lost 5 bases and J lost 3, with 14 bases in between. Germline CDR1 and CDR2: DFQATT and SNEGSKA (reference sequence). In DNA form, the CDR3 reads TGCAGTGCTCTCCTAAGGGAAAGCTACGAGCAGTACTTC. The encoded protein is CSALLRESYEQYF.

The sample holds many counts of this clonotype. This chain joins TRBV5-1 and TRBJ1-1, with 9 bases identical to TRBD1. The CDR3 has 15 amino acids. V was clipped by 5 bases and J by 5 bases; unmatched bases: 10. CDR1 is SGHRS and CDR2 is YFSETQ in the germline V gene. DNA for the CDR3: TGCGCCAGCAGTACAGGGGGCGCAGGGGGGACTGAAGCTTTCTTT. Its protein product is CASSTGGAGGTEAFF.

The chain has TRBV20-1 and TRBJ1-1; 7 bases align to TRBD1. After removal of 0 bases from V and 4 bases from J, the junction contained 11 bases not matched to a gene. Germline CDR1 DFQATT, CDR2 SNEGSKA (reference sequence). The CDR3 runs 16 residues. The CDR3 bases are TGCAGTGCTAGAGACCTCAGGGGGAGGAATCGCACTGAAGCTTTCTTT. It yields the protein CSARDLRGRNRTEAFF.

The rearrangement uses TRBV11-2 and TRBJ2-2; D remains unclear. The CDR3 extends over 12 amino acids. Germline loops: CDR1 SGHAT, CDR2 FQNNGV. The V end lost 3 bases, the J end lost 6 bases, and 5 bases lay between the germline ends. The CDR3 nucleotides are TGTGCCAGCAGCTTTATCTCCGGGGAGCTGTTTTTT. Translation: CASSFISGELFF. Based on the CDR3 plus reference TRBV11-2 and TRBJ2-2, the full variable domain is EAGVAQSPRYKIIEKRQSVAFWCNPISGHATLYWYQQILGQGPKLLIQFQNNGVVDDSQLPKDRFSAERLKGVDSTLKIQPAKLEDSAVYLCASSFISGELFFGEGSRLTVL.